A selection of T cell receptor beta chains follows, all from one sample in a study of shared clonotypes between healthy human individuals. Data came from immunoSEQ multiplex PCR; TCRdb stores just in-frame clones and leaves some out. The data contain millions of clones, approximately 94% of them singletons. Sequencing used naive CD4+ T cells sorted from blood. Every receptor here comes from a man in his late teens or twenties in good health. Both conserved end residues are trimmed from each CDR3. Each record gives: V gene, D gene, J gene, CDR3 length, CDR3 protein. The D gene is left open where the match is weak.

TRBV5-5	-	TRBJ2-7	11	ASNPDSSYEQY
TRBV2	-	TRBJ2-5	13	ASSPTGSVQETQY
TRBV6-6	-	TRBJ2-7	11	ASKTGLIYEQY
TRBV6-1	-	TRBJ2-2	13	ASKKQGEVGGELF
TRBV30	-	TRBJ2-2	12	AGRGTKNTGELF
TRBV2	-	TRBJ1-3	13	ASTEQQNSGNTIY
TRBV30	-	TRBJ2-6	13	AWSGGLSGANVLT
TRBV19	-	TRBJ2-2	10	ASGVDVGELF
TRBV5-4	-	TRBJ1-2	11	ASSLEGAGGYT
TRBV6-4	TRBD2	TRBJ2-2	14	ASTPSGRLNTGELF
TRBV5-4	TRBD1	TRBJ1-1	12	ASRQPGQGAEAF
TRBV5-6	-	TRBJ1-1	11	ASSLGPGQEAF
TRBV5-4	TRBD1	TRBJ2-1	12	ASSSGQGYNEQF
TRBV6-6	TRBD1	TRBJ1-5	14	ASSSPGTASNQPQH
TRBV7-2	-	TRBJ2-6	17	ASSLWSGSRISGANVLT
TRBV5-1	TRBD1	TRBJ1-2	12	ASSVGQANYGYT
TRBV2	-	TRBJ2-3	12	ASRGLPPTDTQY
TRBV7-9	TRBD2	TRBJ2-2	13	ASKAKREYTGELF
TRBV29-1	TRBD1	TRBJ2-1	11	SVRQGASNEQF
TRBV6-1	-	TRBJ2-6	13	ASSRDRTGANVLT
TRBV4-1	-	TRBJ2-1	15	ASSQEGGPGSYNEQF
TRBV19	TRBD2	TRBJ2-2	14	ASSTTGAGGTGELF
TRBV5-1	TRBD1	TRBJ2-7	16	ASSLGQGPLIAPDEQY
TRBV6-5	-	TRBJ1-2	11	ASSPQGKGGYT
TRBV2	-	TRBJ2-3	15	AAAIDPPGQVTDTQY
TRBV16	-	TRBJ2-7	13	ASSLVSGESYEQY
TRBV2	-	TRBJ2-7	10	ASSEAPDEQY
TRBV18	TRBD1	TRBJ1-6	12	ASSQQGLNSPLH
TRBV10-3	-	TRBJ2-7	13	AIRRLEEGSYEQY
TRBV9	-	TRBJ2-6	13	ASSVDNRGANVLT
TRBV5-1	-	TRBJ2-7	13	ASSLSSGGSYEQY
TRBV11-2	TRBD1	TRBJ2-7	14	ASSFHSTGAAHEQY
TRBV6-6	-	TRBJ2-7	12	ASSYEGSSYEQY
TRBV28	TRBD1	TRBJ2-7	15	ASRPVGRQGASYEQY
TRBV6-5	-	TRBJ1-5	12	ASSYVQGQQPQH
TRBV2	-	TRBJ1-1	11	ASSGPALLEAF
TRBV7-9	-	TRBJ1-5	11	ASSDAGNQPQH
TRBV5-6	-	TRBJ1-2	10	ASSRQTYGYT
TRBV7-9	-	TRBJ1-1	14	ASSLGAGGMNTEAF
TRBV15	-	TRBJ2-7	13	ATSRDHSGTYEQY
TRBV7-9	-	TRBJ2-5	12	ASTHAGAQETQY